The rows below give T cell receptor beta chains drawn from one sample of a study of blood T cells in healthy people across ages. TCRdb reanalysed the 5' RACE reads using MiXCR and keeps one entry per CDR3 protein. The sample has approximately 800,000 distinct CDR3 sequences; more than 35% are singletons. Material for sequencing was blood. These receptors came from a man at least 80 years old in good health. The conserved cysteine and the conserved F or W are not part of the CDR3 here. Fields, in order: J gene, V gene, CDR3 protein.

J gene: TRBJ2-5
V gene: TRBV7-9
CDR3 protein: ASSLGGGVLNNEQY

J gene: TRBJ2-3
V gene: TRBV29-1
CDR3 protein: SLIRPVGTDTQY

J gene: TRBJ1-1
V gene: TRBV5-1
CDR3 protein: ASSSATGSEAF

J gene: TRBJ2-7
V gene: TRBV9
CDR3 protein: ASSAGGSSGAYEQY

J gene: TRBJ2-7
V gene: TRBV18
CDR3 protein: ASSPWTGEGFEQY

J gene: TRBJ2-1
V gene: TRBV7-2
CDR3 protein: ASSFRTSNDEQF

J gene: TRBJ1-2
V gene: TRBV30
CDR3 protein: ASGLYGYT

J gene: TRBJ2-7
V gene: TRBV4-2
CDR3 protein: ASSQVGGISYEQY

J gene: TRBJ2-1
V gene: TRBV28
CDR3 protein: ASSFGVGEQF

J gene: TRBJ2-1
V gene: TRBV5-1
CDR3 protein: ASSLAAGVSYNEQF

J gene: TRBJ2-5
V gene: TRBV10-3
CDR3 protein: AISGGDRQETQY